This TCR beta chain comes out of a study of Graves' ophthalmopathy and Graves' hyperthyroidism. Study as a whole: Specimen type is peripheral blood, obtained at initial diagnosis before any treatment.

This clonotype was observed at least ten times. What it binds is not known. Investigators amplified TCR beta CDR3 regions from RNA transcripts. In the first round, RT-PCR was carried out with HTBI primers, and a multiplex PCR formed the second round. TCRdb ran MiXCR on the multiplex PCR reads and lists one entry per CDR3 protein. In the table there are under 250,000 distinct CDR3 sequences, 20% to 25% of which are singletons. The study, taken as a whole, reports: Discrimination between ophthalmopathy and stable hyperthyroidism by a 13-signature model showed about 85% sensitivity and about 84% specificity. Blood also harbored most expanded thyroid clonotypes above 0.001 frequency. With 70.59% sensitivity and over 72% specificity, the model predicted ophthalmopathy progression.

V was clipped by 7 bases and J by 1 base; unmatched bases: 4. This CDR3 region has 14 residues. The chain couples TRBV12-3 or TRBV12-4 to TRBJ2-7; 10 nucleotides agree with TRBD2. The sequenced material came from peripheral blood. This sequence originates from a woman in her forties or fifties with Graves' ophthalmopathy. The CDR3: CASTWTSGSYEQYF. The CDR3 DNA is TGTGCCAGCACATGGACTAGCGGATCCTACGAGCAGTACTTC.